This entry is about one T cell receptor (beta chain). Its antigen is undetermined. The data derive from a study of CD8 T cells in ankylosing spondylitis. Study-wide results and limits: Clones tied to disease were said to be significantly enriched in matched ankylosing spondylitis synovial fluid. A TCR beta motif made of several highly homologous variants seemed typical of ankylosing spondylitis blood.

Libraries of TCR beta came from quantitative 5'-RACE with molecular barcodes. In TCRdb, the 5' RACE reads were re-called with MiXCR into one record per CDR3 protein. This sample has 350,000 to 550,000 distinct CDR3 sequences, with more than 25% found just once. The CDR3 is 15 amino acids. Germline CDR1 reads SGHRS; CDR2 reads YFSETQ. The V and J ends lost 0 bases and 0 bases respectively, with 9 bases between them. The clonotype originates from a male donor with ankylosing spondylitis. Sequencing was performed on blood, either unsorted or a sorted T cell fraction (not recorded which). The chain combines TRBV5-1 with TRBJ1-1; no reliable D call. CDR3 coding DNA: TGCGCCAGCAGCTTGGAACTCCGGTTGAACACTGAAGCTTTCTTT. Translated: CASSLELRLNTEAFF. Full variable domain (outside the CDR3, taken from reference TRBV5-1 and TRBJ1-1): KAGVTQTPRYLIKTRGQQVTLSCSPISGHRSVSWYQQTPGQGLQFLFEYFSETQRNKGNFPGRFSGRQFSNSRSEMNVSTLELGDSALYLCASSLELRLNTEAFFGQGTRLTVV.